The rows below give T cell receptor beta chains drawn from one sample of a study of blood T cells in healthy people across ages. TCRdb itself ran the 5' RACE reads through MiXCR, one entry per CDR3 protein. The sample lists about 720,000 distinct CDR3 sequences; roughly 25% were seen once. In addition, the sample was reused for a study of T cells of mothers and their children.

The sequenced sample consisted of blood. Receptor source: a boy aged 5-17 years in good health. Both conserved end residues are part of each CDR3. Fields, in order: V gene, J gene, CDR3 protein.

TRBV5-1,TRBJ2-3,CASSLFGFGRTSTDTQYF
TRBV29-1,TRBJ2-1,CSVRRIYNEQFF
TRBV11-1,TRBJ2-4,CASSGVPGTGVGRNIQYF
TRBV20-1,TRBJ2-5,CSARGLDQETQYF
TRBV20-1,TRBJ2-1,CSAEPGLAHYNEQFF
TRBV7-6,TRBJ2-2,CASNAPYGGPGELFF
TRBV6-2/TRBV6-3,NA,CASSYAAGSGNEQFF
TRBV4-3,TRBJ2-3,CASSQASGVSTDTQYF
TRBV7-9,NA,CASRLLAGSCNEQFF
TRBV11-1,TRBJ2-1,CASSPPPGAGGPFSYNEQFF
TRBV7-2,TRBJ2-1,CASSSQGAPVYNEQFF
TRBV6-1,TRBJ2-7,CASSEQDSFYEQYF
TRBV11-2,TRBJ2-3,CASSLDRWFADTQYF
TRBV20-1,TRBJ2-5,CSAEGTSGRAGETQYF
TRBV12-3/TRBV12-4,TRBJ2-1,CASSLGRGRNYNEQFF
TRBV4-1,NA,CASSRLQIQYISYEQYF
TRBV7-2,TRBJ2-3,CASSPGTSGGTDTQYF
TRBV7-8,TRBJ2-6,CASSRGVGANVLTF
TRBV6-2/TRBV6-3,TRBJ2-1,CASLKGTSGGNEQFF
TRBV13,TRBJ2-5,CASSTRTGRETQYF
TRBV24-1,TRBJ2-4,CATFKGDYIQYF
TRBV4-3,NA,CASSQVPVGQGYNEQFF
TRBV9,TRBJ2-1,CASSDATSGGLYNEQFF